These 27 T cell receptor beta chains were sequenced from one sample in a study of blood T cell repertoires in COVID-19. The data were produced by immunoSEQ multiplex PCR, yet TCRdb's version contains in-frame clones alone and is incomplete. This sample has around 500,000 clones, with approximately 91% found just once. The sequenced sample was PBMCs or T cells enriched from blood (not recorded which). These receptors all stem from a woman aged 60-70 years who had recovered from COVID-19.

The rearrangement links TRBV5-1 to TRBJ1-4; D remains unclear. This CDR3 has 16 residues. CDR1 SGHRS and CDR2 YFSETQ come from the germline V gene. V lost 0 bases, J lost 0 bases, and 9 bases lay in between. The CDR3 reads CASSLDRAATNEKLFF. DNA for the CDR3: TGCGCCAGCAGCTTGGACAGAGCTGCAACTAATGAAAAACTGTTTTTT.

This chain links TRBV15 with TRBJ1-6; D possibly corresponds to TRBD1 (5 bases). Trimming took 0 bases from V and 9 from J, leaving 9 bases between them. This CDR3 is 14 amino acids long. CDR1 and CDR2 from the germline V gene are LNHNV and YYDKDF (reference sequence). Written as DNA, the CDR3 is TGTGCCACCAGCAGAGACAGGGTGGGTTCACCCCTCCACTTT. Encoded protein: CATSRDRVGSPLHF.

The chain joins TRBV29-1 to TRBJ1-3; D ambiguous. The V end lost 8 bases, the J end lost 4 bases, and 9 bases lay between the germline ends. Germline V CDR1 and CDR2: SQVTM, ANQGSEA. The CDR3 covers 11 residues. The CDR3 nucleotides are TGCAGCATGAGACTCGGAAACACCATATATTTT. Translated, it gives CSMRLGNTIYF.

The V call is TRBV3-1 (or the pseudogene TRBV3-2), the J call TRBJ2-5; D is ambiguous. Germline V CDR1 and CDR2: LGHDT, YNNKEL (reference sequence). The CDR3 runs to 14 residues. Trimming cost V 2 bases and J 4 bases, with 11 bases left between them. The CDR3 bases are TGTGCCAGCAGCCAACTGGCAGGCCTAGAGACCCAGTACTTC. Its protein is CASSQLAGLETQYF.

The rearrangement joins TRBV6-5 to TRBJ2-7; TRBD1 aligns across 9 bases. From germline, CDR1 is MNHEY and CDR2 SVGAGI. The trim removed 2 bases at V and 3 bases at J, leaving 2 bases unmatched. The CDR3 spans 14 residues. CDR3 amino acids: CASSYTDRGYEQYV. The CDR3 coding sequence is TGTGCCAGCAGTTACACGGACAGGGGCTACGAGCAGTACGTC.

The chain links TRBV11-3 to TRBJ2-7; a weak D match, TRBD1 (6 bases). The CDR3 has 17 residues. Germline CDR1 reads SGHNT; CDR2 reads YENEEA. V lost 2 bases, J lost 3 bases, and 20 bases lay in between. CDR3: CASSLLRRGTQFYEQYF. DNA of the CDR3: TGTGCCAGCAGCTTACTGCGTAGGGGGACCCAGTTCTACGAGCAGTACTTC.

This clone was seen once. This rearrangement joins TRBV2 to TRBJ2-3; 7 bases are a match to TRBD2. The CDR3 is 16 amino acids. V gave up 4 bases and J gave up 0 bases; unmatched junction bases: 7. Germline V CDR1 and CDR2: SNHLY, FYNNEI. This chain's CDR3 is CASSGGGTTSTDTQYF. Written as DNA, the CDR3 is TGTGCCAGCAGTGGCGGCGGGACTACTAGCACAGATACGCAGTATTTT. The complete variable domain, with remaining parts taken from reference TRBV2 and TRBJ2-3, reads EPEVTQTPSHQVTQMGQEVILRCVPISNHLYFYWYRQILGQKVEFLVSFYNNEISEKSEIFDDQFSVERPDGSNFTLKIRSTKLEDSAMYFCASSGGGTTSTDTQYFGPGTRLTVL.

CDR3 sequence (DNA): TGCGCCAGCAGCTTAGGGGACAGGGAGGACGAGCAGTACTTC. It encodes CASSLGDREDEQYF. The V gene is TRBV5-1, the J gene TRBJ2-7, with 9 bases identical to TRBD1. The CDR3 has 14 residues. The germline gives CDR1 SGHRS, CDR2 YFSETQ. With V trimmed by 2 bases and J by 5 bases, 5 bases remained unmatched. Looking up the rest from reference TRBV5-1 and TRBJ2-7 gives the full variable domain: KAGVTQTPRYLIKTRGQQVTLSCSPISGHRSVSWYQQTPGQGLQFLFEYFSETQRNKGNFPGRFSGRQFSNSRSEMNVSTLELGDSALYLCASSLGDREDEQYFGPGTRLTVT.

The rearrangement joins TRBV5-1 to TRBJ2-2, with TRBD1 as a possible D gene (5 bases). V shed 1 base and J shed 0 bases, with 10 bases lying between them. CDR1 and CDR2 (germline): SGHRS, YFSETQ. This CDR3 is built from 16 residues. The DNA for the CDR3 is TGCGCCAGCAGCTTGTACTGGACAACGAACACCGGGGAGCTGTTTTTT. It encodes CASSLYWTTNTGELFF.

The gene calls are TRBV19 and TRBJ1-1, with D possibly TRBD1 on 5 matching bases. V lost 6 bases and J lost 1, with 9 bases in between. This CDR3 comprises 13 residues. CDR1 is LNHDA, CDR2 SQIVND, per germline (reference sequence). This CDR3 is CASSRTKNTEAFF. The CDR3 DNA follows: TGTGCCAGTAGCAGGACAAAGAACACTGAAGCTTTCTTT.

J is TRBJ2-2 and V is TRBV28, with a weak D call TRBD2 (5 bases). CDR1 MDHEN and CDR2 SYDVKM come from the germline V gene. The CDR3 runs 17 residues. V was cut by 5 bases and J by 2 bases, with 18 bases left in between. The DNA of the CDR3 is TGTGCCAGCAGTGACCGACCGGGGTCCGGAAACACCGGGGAGCTGTTTTTT. Protein product: CASSDRPGSGNTGELFF.

About this clone: The sample has other DNA sequences that encode this CDR3 too. The chain couples TRBV2 to TRBJ1-1; TRBD1 might be the D (5 bases). The V end lost 2 bases, the J end lost 1 base, and 5 bases lay between the germline ends. The CDR3 covers 13 residues. Looked up from germline, CDR1 is SNHLY and CDR2 is FYNNEI. In nucleotides, the CDR3 is TGTGCCAGCAGTGAACAGGGGAACACTGAAGCTTTCTTT. Translation: CASSEQGNTEAFF. The complete variable domain, with remaining parts taken from reference TRBV2 and TRBJ1-1, reads EPEVTQTPSHQVTQMGQEVILRCVPISNHLYFYWYRQILGQKVEFLVSFYNNEISEKSEIFDDQFSVERPDGSNFTLKIRSTKLEDSAMYFCASSEQGNTEAFFGQGTRLTVV.

This clone came up once. The chain links TRBV7-5 to TRBJ1-1. TRBV7-5 is flagged as a pseudogene. This CDR3 contains 16 residues. The CDR3 coding sequence is TGTGCCAGAAGCTTAGCGTTTCGGGTCCGAAACACTGAAGCTTTCTTT. It translates to CARSLAFRVRNTEAFF.

V is TRBV10-2 and J is TRBJ1-1; no clear D gene. CDR1 WSHSY and CDR2 SAAADI come from the germline V gene. The CDR3 extends over 13 amino acids. Trimming took 6 bases from V and 0 from J, leaving 8 bases between them. CDR3: CASRGTMNTEAFF. CDR3 DNA: TGCGCCAGCAGGGGCACCATGAACACTGAAGCTTTCTTT.

The chain is built from TRBV5-1 and TRBJ2-3; TRBD2 might be the D (5 bases). Germline-derived CDR1 and CDR2 are SGHRS and YFSETQ. CDR3 length: 15 amino acids. Trimming cost V 0 bases and J 4 bases, with 12 bases left between them. The CDR3 coding sequence is TGCGCCAGCAGCTTGGTACCGGGGTCGGCAGATACGCAGTATTTT. Its protein is CASSLVPGSADTQYF.

The V gene is TRBV5-5, the J gene TRBJ1-2; D perhaps matches TRBD1 (6 bases). V shed 4 bases and J shed 7 bases, with 17 bases lying between them. CDR1 and CDR2 (germline): SGHKS, YYEKEE (reference sequence). This CDR3 spans 14 amino acids. The CDR3 sequence is CASSPNTVRGGYTF. The CDR3 DNA follows: TGTGCCAGCAGCCCAAACACCGTCAGGGGTGGCTACACCTTC.

As concerns this clone: The junction and the germline gene differ at one end; a read error may be behind it. The rearrangement uses TRBV7-2 and TRBJ2-7, with 8 nucleotides matching TRBD2. The germline V gene encodes CDR1 SGHTA and CDR2 FQGNSA. There are 14 residues in the CDR3. The chain's CDR3 is CASSLAGGAYEQYF. As DNA, the CDR3 is TGTGCCAGCAGCCTAGCCGGGGGGGCTTACGAGCAGTACTTC.

This clone was observed a single time. The chain joins TRBV4-1 to TRBJ1-5, with D perhaps matching TRBD1 (5 bases). V gave up 1 base and J gave up 2 bases, with 12 bases separating them. Germline V CDR1 and CDR2: MGHRA, YSYEKL. CDR3 length: 16 amino acids. For the CDR3, the DNA is TGCGCCAGCAGCCAAGTCGGCAGGGTCGGCAATCAGCCCCAGCATTTT. Its protein product is CASSQVGRVGNQPQHF.

The rearrangement joins TRBV6-1 to TRBJ1-5; D may be TRBD1 (6 bases). The CDR3 covers 15 residues. Trimming pared 2 bases from V and 1 base from J, leaving 9 bases between. From germline, CDR1 is MNHNS and CDR2 SASEGT. CDR3 loop: CASSERGKSNQPQHF. The CDR3 region has the DNA TGTGCCAGCAGTGAAAGGGGGAAGAGCAATCAGCCCCAGCATTTT.

The rearrangement links TRBV28 to TRBJ1-4, with no clear D. The CDR3 extends over 15 amino acids. The germline gives CDR1 MDHEN, CDR2 SYDVKM. Trimming removed 5 bases at V and 3 bases at J, with 13 bases between. The CDR3 sequence is CASSGGRDSNEKLFF. The DNA for the CDR3 is TGTGCCAGCAGTGGAGGGAGAGATTCTAATGAAAAACTGTTTTTT.

This chain connects TRBV5-1 to TRBJ2-3; D not certain. The V gene's germline CDR1 is SGHRS and CDR2 YFSETQ. V lost 3 bases and J lost 0, with 8 bases in between. CDR3 length: 14 residues. DNA of the CDR3: TGCGCCAGCAGCTCGGAGACTAGCACAGATACGCAGTATTTT. Translating it yields CASSSETSTDTQYF.

The rearrangement uses TRBV4-2 and TRBJ2-2; 9 bases align to TRBD2. Trimming removed 0 bases from V and 0 bases from J; junction bases left unmatched: 8. Looked up from germline, CDR1 is LGHNA and CDR2 is YNFKEQ. The CDR3 covers 19 residues. As DNA, the CDR3 is TGTGCCAGCAGCCAAGAACTACCTAGCGGGGACGCGAACACCGGGGAGCTGTTTTTT. Its translation: CASSQELPSGDANTGELFF.

The V call is TRBV6-5, the J call TRBJ2-3, with 9 bases matching TRBD2. Germline V gene data show CDR1 as MNHEY and CDR2 as SVGAGI. Trimming at V came to 5 bases and at J to 4 bases, leaving 7 bases not matched to a gene. The CDR3 is 15 residues long. The CDR3 here is CASSPRGGRADTQYF. As DNA, the CDR3 is TGTGCCAGCAGTCCGCGGGGGGGCCGAGCAGATACGCAGTATTTT.

The chain carries TRBV5-5 and TRBJ1-2, with a possible D match to TRBD1 (5 bases). This CDR3 is built from 14 residues. Trimming took 3 bases from V and 4 from J, leaving 13 bases between them. Germline assignment: CDR1 SGHKS and CDR2 YYEKEE (reference sequence). CDR3 in amino acids: CASSSRQGGYGYTF. The CDR3 nucleotides read TGTGCCAGCAGCTCCCGCCAGGGCGGCTATGGCTACACCTTC.

This clone was counted once. The CDR3 bases are TGCAGCCGCGGGACTAGCGGGGGGTGCTACCCCCAAGAGACCCAGTACTTC. This encodes CSRGTSGGCYPQETQYF. This chain uses TRBV29-1 with TRBJ2-5; 15 bases are a match to TRBD2. The germline gives CDR1 SQVTM, CDR2 ANQGSEA. The CDR3 spans 17 residues. V lost 8 bases, J lost 1 base, and 11 bases stayed unmatched.

The J gene is TRBJ2-7, the V gene TRBV4-2; 9 positions match TRBD1. Germline CDR1 and CDR2: LGHNA and YNFKEQ. V trimming: 4 bases; J trimming: 3 bases; junction bases outside the gene matches: 7. There are 15 residues in the CDR3. CDR3 DNA: TGTGCCAGCAGCCCAAGTCAGGACAGGGGCTACGAGCAGTACTTC. Protein: CASSPSQDRGYEQYF.

The CDR3 region has the DNA TGTGCCAGCAGCTCTCTGGGACAGGGACACGAAAAACTGTTTTTT. Amino acids: CASSSLGQGHEKLFF. This sequence joins TRBV5-4 and TRBJ1-4; 9 bases map to TRBD1. The CDR3 sequence is 15 residues long. Germline V gene sequence: CDR1 SGHNT, CDR2 YYREEE (reference sequence). V shed 3 bases, J shed 8 bases, and the junction held 8 bases outside the gene matches.